Listed below are T cell receptor beta chains from one sample, sequenced in a study of cytomegalovirus exposure and HLA in healthy donors. Clones were read by immunoSEQ multiplex PCR, and TCRdb kept only the in-frame ones, dropping some. This table holds around 150,000 clones, 55% to 70% found once. The sequenced sample was PBMCs. All receptors derive from a woman aged 30 to 39 in good health and CMV-seropositive. Both conserved end residues are part of each CDR3. The D gene is left open where the match is weak. The listing skips clone size in some rows; elsewhere it reads once, few, many or a size class.

d_gene,j_gene,abundance,v_gene,CDR3aa,CDR3nt
TRBD2,TRBJ2-7,-,TRBV5-4,CASSSGLAGLYEQYF,TGTGCCAGCAGCTCCGGACTAGCGGGACTCTACGAGCAGTACTTC
TRBD1,TRBJ1-1,-,TRBV6-6,CASSSRNRGNTEAFF,TGTGCCAGCAGTTCCAGAAACAGGGGGAACACTGAAGCTTTCTTT
-,TRBJ1-5,-,TRBV15,CATSRGGKFSQPQHF,TGTGCCACCAGCAGAGGAGGAAAGTTTTCCCAGCCCCAGCATTTT
-,TRBJ2-7,-,TRBV7-3,CASSLIGGPTYEQYF,TGTGCCAGCAGCTTAATCGGGGGGCCTACCTACGAGCAGTACTTC
TRBD1,TRBJ2-7,few,TRBV5-1,CASSTGQATYYEQYF,TGCGCCAGCAGCACGGGACAGGCAACCTACTACGAGCAGTACTTC
-,TRBJ2-3,-,TRBV2,CASRATSMDTQYF,TGTGCCAGCAGGGCCACTAGCATGGATACGCAGTATTTT
-,TRBJ2-5,-,TRBV21-1,CASSKGTSGETQYF,TGTGCCAGCAGCAAAGGGACTAGCGGGGAGACCCAGTACTTC
TRBD2,TRBJ2-5,-,TRBV2,CASSGNGLAEETQYF,TGTGCCAGCAGCGGAAATGGACTAGCGGAAGAGACCCAGTACTTC
-,TRBJ2-2,-,TRBV5-1,CASSRALGDTGELFF,TGCGCCAGCAGCCGGGCCCTAGGGGACACCGGGGAGCTGTTTTTT
TRBD1,TRBJ1-1,-,TRBV6-6,CASSWGQGSNTEAFF,TGTGCCAGCAGTTGGGGACAGGGATCGAACACTGAAGCTTTCTTT
TRBD2,TRBJ2-1,-,TRBV29-1,CSAASGGAGNEQFF,TGCAGCGCCGCTAGCGGGGGGGCCGGGAATGAGCAGTTCTTC
-,TRBJ2-3,few,TRBV7-2,CASSPGSTDTQYF,TGTGCCAGCAGCCCCGGGTCCACAGATACGCAGTATTTT
TRBD2,TRBJ2-7,once,TRBV5-4,CACGGGAEQYF,TGTGCCTGCGGCGGGGGAGCCGAGCAGTACTTC
TRBD2,TRBJ2-1,-,TRBV9,CASSVALAGFYNEQFF,TGTGCCAGCAGCGTAGCGCTAGCGGGGTTCTACAATGAGCAGTTCTTC
-,TRBJ2-1,-,TRBV7-8,CASSLRRHLAGEQFF,TGTGCCAGCAGCTTACGGCGGCACCTTGCCGGTGAGCAGTTCTTC
TRBD1,TRBJ1-1,-,TRBV7-3,CASSARTGKNTEAFF,TGTGCCAGCAGCGCCCGGACAGGAAAGAACACTGAAGCTTTCTTT
-,TRBJ2-1,-,TRBV14,CASSSPRNEQFF,TGTGCCAGCAGCTCCCCTCGCAATGAGCAGTTCTTC